This T cell receptor (beta chain) was captured in a study of cytomegalovirus exposure and HLA in healthy donors. Study-wide background: Previous work identified 120 million or so unique TCR beta sequences from about 179 million T cells.

This CDR3 comprises 14 residues. CDR1 KGHSH and CDR2 LQKENI come from the germline V gene. Turning to this clone: Its antigen is undetermined.

60 Vbeta and 13 Jbeta primers were used in PCR. Here immunoSEQ multiplex PCR was the method, and the copy in TCRdb shows in-frame clones only, minus some. The sample includes about 160,000 clones, under 75% of them seen just once. Study-wide points: Later findings reportedly placed an Asian-associated ancestry cluster below the roughly 690-donor mean for N-insertions. Researchers reported from a later analysis that most CMV-associated TCR beta chains appeared HLA-restricted. The majority of TCR sequences were rare, yet some public TCRs appeared in many donors.

The receptor was isolated from a man aged 40-50 years in good health and CMV-seropositive. The V gene is TRBV18, the J gene TRBJ2-5; D unclear. The J call may be faulty, since TRBJ2-7 better matches the DNA end. The sequenced sample was PBMCs. The CDR3 loop is CASSPRALDYEQYF. Here the CDR3 DNA reads TGTGCCAGCTCACCACGGGCACTTGACTACGAGCAGTACTTC.